This T cell receptor beta chain was captured in a study of T cell repertoires and HLA-DP antigens. Overall study: The donors, ranging 18-to-29 to 60-to-69 years, included a couple of males and one female. Points from the study as a whole: Against one allele, clones undetected before culture averaged approximately 35%; against the other, around 50%.

Untouched CD4+ T cells were bead-isolated at roughly 98% purity. As to this clone: No antigen is known for it.

Primers targeted 54 TRBV and 13 TRBJ segments. TCRdb's table, derived via immunoSEQ multiplex PCR, lists solely in-frame clones and lacks some. The sample holds approximately 73,000 clones, roughly 78% seen once. V lost 5 bases and J lost 3, with 10 bases in between. The length of the CDR3 is 13 residues. Germline assignment: CDR1 SEHNR and CDR2 FQNEAQ (reference sequence). The source material was CD4+ T cells from PBMCs. This TCR was sampled from a man between 60 and 70 years old in good health and CMV-seronegative. This sequence joins TRBV7-9 and TRBJ1-2; D gene unclear. This chain's CDR3 is CASSPVGDYGYTF. DNA of the CDR3: TGTGCCAGCAGCCCCGTCGGAGACTATGGCTACACCTTC.